The present T cell receptor (beta chain) was sequenced within a study of Ad26.COV2.S vaccination and SARS-CoV-2 variants. Treatment noted: about 20 received Ad26.COV2.S at low or high dose, single or two shots; 5 received placebo; per-sample allocation not given. It was on day 63 after the first vaccine or placebo injection that samples were taken. Measured with immunoSEQ multiplex PCR; TCRdb has only the in-frame clones, and not every one. The profile shows a few hundred thousand clones, under 90% of them singletons. Notes on this clone: Its specificity is unknown. The identical CDR3 is also encoded by other nucleotide sequences in the sample.

The study's findings and limits: It was vaccine recipients, not placebo recipients, who had the higher spike-specific TCR breadth.

Trimming shortened V by 2 bases and J by 2 bases, and 0 bases separated the two germline ends. The CDR3 sequence is 11 residues long. The germline gives CDR1 SGHVS, CDR2 FQNEAQ. The source is a person aged 18-60 years who received the Ad26.COV2.S COVID-19 vaccine or a placebo. Sequenced material: peripheral blood, taken in a trial of Ad26.COV2.S vaccine versus placebo. This sequence joins TRBV7-8 and TRBJ1-2; no definite D call. This CDR3 reads CASSLNYGYTF. CDR3 in DNA: TGTGCCAGCAGCTTAAACTATGGCTACACCTTC.